Sequencing of this T cell receptor beta chain was carried out in a study of Ad26.COV2.S vaccination and SARS-CoV-2 variants. Study as a whole: The donor participated in the COV1001 trial, in its Ad26.COV2.S arm.

The germline gives CDR1 MGHRA, CDR2 YSYEKL. The CDR3 covers 19 residues. The ends lost 0 bases at V and 3 bases at J; junction bases unmatched: 7. The table lists this clone with a count of one. Measured with immunoSEQ multiplex PCR; TCRdb has only the in-frame clones, and not every one. Among about 350,000 clones listed, more than 85% were seen once. Specified treatment: 15 to 20 received Ad26.COV2.S at low or high dose, single or two shots; several received placebo; per-sample allocation not given. The study sampled participants on day 63 after the first vaccine or placebo injection. The sample was peripheral blood, taken in a trial of Ad26.COV2.S vaccine versus placebo. The receptor was isolated from a person between 18 and 65 years old who received the Ad26.COV2.S COVID-19 vaccine or a placebo. The chain employs TRBV4-1 and TRBJ2-1; 14 bases agree with TRBD2. Written as DNA, the CDR3 is TGCGCCAGCAGCCAAGAAGGGGGACTAGCGGGGGCGAACTACAATGAGCAGTTCTTC. It is translated as CASSQEGGLAGANYNEQFF.